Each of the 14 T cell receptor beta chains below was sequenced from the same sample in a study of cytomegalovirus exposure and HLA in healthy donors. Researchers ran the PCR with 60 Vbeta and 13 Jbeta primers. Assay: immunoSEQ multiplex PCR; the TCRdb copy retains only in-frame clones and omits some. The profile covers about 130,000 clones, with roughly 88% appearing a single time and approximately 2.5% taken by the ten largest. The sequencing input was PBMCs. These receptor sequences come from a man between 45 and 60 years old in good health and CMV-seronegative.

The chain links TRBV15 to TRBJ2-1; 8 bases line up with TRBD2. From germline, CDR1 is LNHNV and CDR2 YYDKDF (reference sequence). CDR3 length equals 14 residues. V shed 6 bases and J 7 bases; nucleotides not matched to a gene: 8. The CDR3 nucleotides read TGTGCCACCAGTTCGGCGGGGGGCGGGAATGAGCAGTTCTTC. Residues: CATSSAGGGNEQFF.

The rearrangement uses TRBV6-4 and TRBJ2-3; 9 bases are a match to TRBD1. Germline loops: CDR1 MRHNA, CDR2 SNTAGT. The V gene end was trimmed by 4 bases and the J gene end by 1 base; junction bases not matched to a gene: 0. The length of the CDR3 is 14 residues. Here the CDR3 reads CASSGTGGTDTQYF. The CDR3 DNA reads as TGTGCCAGCAGTGGGACAGGGGGCACAGATACGCAGTATTTT.

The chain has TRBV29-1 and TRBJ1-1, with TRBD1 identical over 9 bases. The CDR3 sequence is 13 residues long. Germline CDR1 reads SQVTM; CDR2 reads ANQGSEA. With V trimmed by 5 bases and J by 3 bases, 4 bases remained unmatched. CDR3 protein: CSVRRTGDTEAFF. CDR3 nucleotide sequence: TGCAGCGTTCGGAGGACAGGGGACACTGAAGCTTTCTTT.

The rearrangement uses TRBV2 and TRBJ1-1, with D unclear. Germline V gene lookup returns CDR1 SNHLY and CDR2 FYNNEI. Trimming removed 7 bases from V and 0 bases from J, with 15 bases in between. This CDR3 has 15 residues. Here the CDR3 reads CASIPGDLMNTEAFF. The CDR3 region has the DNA TGTGCCAGCATCCCAGGCGACCTCATGAACACTGAAGCTTTCTTT.

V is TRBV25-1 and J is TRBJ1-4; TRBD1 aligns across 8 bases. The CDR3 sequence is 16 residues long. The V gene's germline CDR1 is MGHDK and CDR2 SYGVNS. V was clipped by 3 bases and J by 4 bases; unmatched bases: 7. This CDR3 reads CASSDFTTGDNEKLFF. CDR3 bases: TGTGCCAGCAGTGATTTTACGACAGGGGATAATGAAAAACTGTTTTTT.

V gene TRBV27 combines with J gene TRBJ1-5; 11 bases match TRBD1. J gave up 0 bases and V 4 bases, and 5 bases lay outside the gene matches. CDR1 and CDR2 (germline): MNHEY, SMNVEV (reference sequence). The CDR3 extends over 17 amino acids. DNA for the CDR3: TGTGCCAGCAGTTCGGGACAGGGGGAAGATAGCAATCAGCCCCAGCATTTT. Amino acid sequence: CASSSGQGEDSNQPQHF.

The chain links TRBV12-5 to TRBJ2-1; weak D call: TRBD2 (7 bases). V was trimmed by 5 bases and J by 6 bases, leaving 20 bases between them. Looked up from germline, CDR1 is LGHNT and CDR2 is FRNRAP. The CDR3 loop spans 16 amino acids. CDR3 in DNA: TGTGCTAGTGGTCTGGACGCGGGGGCCTCACTCAATGAGCAGTTCTTC. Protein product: CASGLDAGASLNEQFF.

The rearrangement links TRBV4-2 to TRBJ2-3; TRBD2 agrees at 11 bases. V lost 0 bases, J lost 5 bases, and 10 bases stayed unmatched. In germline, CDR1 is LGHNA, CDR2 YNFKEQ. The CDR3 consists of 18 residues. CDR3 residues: CASSQELAGGPGEDTQYF. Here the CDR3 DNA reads TGTGCCAGCAGCCAAGAATTAGCGGGGGGGCCAGGGGAAGATACGCAGTATTTT.

CDR3 sequence (DNA): TGTGCCAGCAGCGTAGGAGCCCAGCGGGGCCCGGAGACCCAGTACTTC. Translating it yields CASSVGAQRGPETQYF. The rearrangement joins TRBV9 to TRBJ2-5; 7 nucleotides line up with TRBD2. V trimming: 0 bases; J trimming: 5 bases; junction bases outside the gene matches: 10. Germline-derived CDR1 and CDR2 are SGDLS and YYNGEE. This CDR3 is 16 amino acids long.

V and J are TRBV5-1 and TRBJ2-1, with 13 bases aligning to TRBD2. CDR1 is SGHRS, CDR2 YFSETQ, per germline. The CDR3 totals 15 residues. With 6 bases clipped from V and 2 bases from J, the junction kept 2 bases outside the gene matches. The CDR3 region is CASILAGGAYNEQFF. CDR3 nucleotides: TGCGCCAGCATACTAGCGGGGGGGGCCTACAATGAGCAGTTCTTC.

The CDR3 bases are TGTGCCAGCAGCCAAACCGGGACAGGGGGCGCCGGGACTGAAGCTTTCTTT. Its translation is CASSQTGTGGAGTEAFF. The rearrangement uses TRBV4-2 and TRBJ1-1; 12 bases match TRBD1. Looked up from germline, CDR1 is LGHNA and CDR2 is YNFKEQ. J lost 5 bases, V lost 2 bases, and 9 bases had no gene match. CDR3 length: 17 amino acids.

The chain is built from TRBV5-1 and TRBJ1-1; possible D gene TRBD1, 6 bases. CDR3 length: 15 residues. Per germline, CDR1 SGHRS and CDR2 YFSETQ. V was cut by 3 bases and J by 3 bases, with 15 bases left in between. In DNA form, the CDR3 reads TGCGCCAGCAGCTCGGAAACAGGGCTGGACACTGAAGCTTTCTTT. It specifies CASSSETGLDTEAFF.

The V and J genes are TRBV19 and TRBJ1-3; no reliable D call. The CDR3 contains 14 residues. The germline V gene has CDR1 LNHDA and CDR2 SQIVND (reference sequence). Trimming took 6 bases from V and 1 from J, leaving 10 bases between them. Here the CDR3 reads CASSPPGSGNTIYF. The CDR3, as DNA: TGTGCCAGTAGCCCGCCAGGATCTGGAAACACCATATATTTT.

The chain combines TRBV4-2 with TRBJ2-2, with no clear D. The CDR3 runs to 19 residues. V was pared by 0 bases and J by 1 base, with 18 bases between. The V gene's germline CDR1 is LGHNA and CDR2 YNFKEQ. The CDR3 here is CASSQEGGGKRRNTGELFF. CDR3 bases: TGTGCCAGCAGCCAAGAAGGTGGCGGCAAGAGGCGGAACACCGGGGAGCTGTTTTTT.